These 14 T cell receptor beta chains came from one sample sequenced in a study of shared clonotypes between healthy human individuals. Only in-frame clones appear in the TCRdb table, and some are missing; sequencing was by immunoSEQ multiplex PCR. The profile shows 2,500,000 or so clones, 92% of them singletons. Material: naive CD4+ T cells from PBMCs. Described subset: CD45RA+ positively selected. The receptors were gathered from a man younger than 30 in good health. Some clones in this sample may be carry-over from other donors' samples.

This clone was found once. V usage is TRBV29-1 and J usage is TRBJ2-2; tentative D call: TRBD1 (6 bases). Germline CDR1 reads SQVTM; CDR2 reads ANQGSEA. With 5 bases removed from V and 0 bases from J, the gap between germline ends came to 10 bases. The CDR3 sequence is 14 residues long. CDR3 nucleotides: TGCAGCGTTTCGGGACAAGCGAACACCGGGGAGCTGTTTTTT. Residues: CSVSGQANTGELFF.

V and J are TRBV5-1 and TRBJ1-1; 9 positions match TRBD1. CDR3 length: 16 amino acids. Germline V gene sequence: CDR1 SGHRS, CDR2 YFSETQ. Losses at the gene ends were 0 bases for V and 5 bases for J; bases not matched to a gene: 8. Here the CDR3 DNA reads TGCGCCAGCAGCTTGGGGCTGACAGGGGGATTTACTGAAGCTTTCTTT. As protein: CASSLGLTGGFTEAFF.

The chain recombines TRBV27 with TRBJ2-3; D uncertain. CDR3 length equals 14 residues. Germline-derived CDR1 and CDR2 are MNHEY and SMNVEV (reference sequence). Trimming pared 2 bases from V and 5 bases from J, leaving 11 bases between. The CDR3 DNA follows: TGTGCCAGCAGTTTAAAAACCCTAGTAGATACGCAGTATTTT. Amino acid sequence: CASSLKTLVDTQYF.

V usage is TRBV9 and J usage is TRBJ2-7; no firm D call. The germline gives CDR1 SGDLS, CDR2 YYNGEE. This CDR3 contains 15 residues. Trimming cost V 3 bases and J 6 bases, with 19 bases left between them. The CDR3 here is CASSAYTGRLGEQYF. In DNA, the CDR3 is TGTGCCAGCAGCGCCTATACTGGGCGGCTAGGCGAGCAGTACTTC.

The sample holds one count of this clone. The chain links TRBV7-9 to TRBJ1-1; 9 bases agree with TRBD1. Losses at the gene ends were 4 bases for V and 1 base for J; bases not matched to a gene: 13. The V gene's germline CDR1 is SEHNR and CDR2 FQNEAQ (reference sequence). The CDR3 has 18 amino acids. The CDR3 region has the DNA TGTGCCAGCAGCTCCCATCGACCGGGGGACAGGGAGAACACTGAAGCTTTCTTT. Protein: CASSSHRPGDRENTEAFF.

The chain uses TRBV6-5 and TRBJ2-5; D possibly matches TRBD1 or TRBD2 (5 bases each). Between the trimmed V and J ends, which lost 4 bases and 4 bases, there was a span of 16 bases. The CDR3 totals 15 residues. CDR1 is MNHEY, CDR2 SVGAGI, per germline. For the CDR3, the DNA is TGTGCCAGCAGTTCCCCCGGGGCCGCGGCAGAGACCCAGTACTTC. Protein: CASSSPGAAAETQYF.

This sequence joins TRBV30 and TRBJ2-7; no clear D gene. Germline V gene data show CDR1 as GTSNPN and CDR2 as SVGIG (reference sequence). Trimming stripped 2 bases from V and 1 base from J, with 9 bases between. This CDR3 contains 13 residues. CDR3 in DNA: TGTGCCTGGAGTTTGGACCGATCCTACGAGCAGTACTTC. This gives the protein CAWSLDRSYEQYF.

CDR3 coding DNA: TGCGCCAGCAGCTTGGCAGGGACCTCCTCCGGCAATGAGCAGTTCTTC. This codes for CASSLAGTSSGNEQFF. The V and J genes are TRBV5-1 and TRBJ2-1; either TRBD1 or TRBD2 may supply D (5 bases each). The CDR3 totals 16 residues. Germline CDR1 reads SGHRS; CDR2 reads YFSETQ. Between the trimmed V and J ends, which lost 0 bases and 6 bases, there was a span of 16 bases.

The chain joins TRBV6-1 to TRBJ1-5; no clear D. The length of the CDR3 is 14 residues. V lost 1 base to trimming and J lost 1 base, with 5 bases between them. Germline V gene data show CDR1 as MNHNS and CDR2 as SASEGT. The CDR3, as DNA: TGTGCCAGCAGTGAAGTCTGGAGCAATCAGCCCCAGCATTTT. This sequence encodes CASSEVWSNQPQHF.

A note on this clone: Additional DNA sequences in this sample encode the identical CDR3. V is TRBV11-2 and J is TRBJ1-5; D not resolved. V shed 3 bases and J shed 6 bases, with 9 bases lying between them. Germline V gives CDR1 SGHAT, CDR2 FQNNGV. The CDR3 is made up of 13 amino acids. In nucleotides, the CDR3 is TGTGCCAGCAGCTTGAGTTTGGGTCAGCCCCAGCATTTT. It codes for CASSLSLGQPQHF.

The chain joins TRBV5-1 to TRBJ2-7; TRBD1 matches at 10 bases. The CDR3 is made up of 16 amino acids. V was pared by 2 bases and J by 4 bases, with 9 bases of the junction left unmatched. Germline V CDR1 and CDR2: SGHRS, YFSETQ. The CDR3: CASSLTGTGAFYEQYF. CDR3 coding DNA: TGCGCCAGCAGCTTAACCGGGACAGGGGCATTTTACGAGCAGTACTTC.

The rearrangement uses TRBV27 and TRBJ2-7; a possible D gene is TRBD2 (5 bases). CDR3 length: 14 amino acids. Trimming removed 6 bases at V and 2 bases at J, with 14 bases between. Germline V gene sequence: CDR1 MNHEY, CDR2 SMNVEV (reference sequence). In DNA form, the CDR3 reads TGTGCCAGCAGGCTGAGGGAAGTGGCCTACGAGCAGTACTTC. It is translated as CASRLREVAYEQYF.

The chain recombines TRBV9 with TRBJ2-7, with D possibly TRBD1 on 5 matching bases. The length of the CDR3 is 15 residues. Per the germline V gene, CDR1 is SGDLS and CDR2 is YYNGEE. The V end was cut by 4 bases, the J end by 1 base, with 15 bases between. Here the CDR3 DNA reads TGTGCCAGCAGCAGACAGTCGCTTCCATCCTACGAGCAGTACTTC. It encodes CASSRQSLPSYEQYF.

V and J are TRBV11-1 and TRBJ1-1; D not resolved. The CDR3 covers 13 residues. The V end lost 1 base, the J end lost 3 bases, and 6 bases lay between the germline ends. Germline V lookup: CDR1 SGHAT, CDR2 FQDESV (reference sequence). CDR3 protein: CASSLVLDTEAFF. For the CDR3, the DNA is TGTGCCAGCAGCTTAGTCTTAGACACTGAAGCTTTCTTT.